This T cell receptor (beta chain) emerged from a study of cytomegalovirus exposure and HLA in healthy donors. PCR was performed using 60 Vbeta and 13 Jbeta primers. Measured with immunoSEQ multiplex PCR; TCRdb has only the in-frame clones, and not every one. The table lists about 89,000 clones, around 10% of them singletons. The CDR3 runs to 15 residues. Germline lookup yields CDR1 MGHRA and CDR2 YSYEKL. V was clipped by 4 bases and J by 3 bases; unmatched bases: 5. The clonotype comes from a man between 50 and 59 years old in good health and CMV-seropositive. The sample was PBMCs. V and J are TRBV4-1 and TRBJ1-1; 10 bases fit TRBD1. CDR3 region: CASSRGQGVDTEAFF. The CDR3 coding sequence is TGCGCCAGCAGCCGAGGACAGGGGGTAGACACTGAAGCTTTCTTT.